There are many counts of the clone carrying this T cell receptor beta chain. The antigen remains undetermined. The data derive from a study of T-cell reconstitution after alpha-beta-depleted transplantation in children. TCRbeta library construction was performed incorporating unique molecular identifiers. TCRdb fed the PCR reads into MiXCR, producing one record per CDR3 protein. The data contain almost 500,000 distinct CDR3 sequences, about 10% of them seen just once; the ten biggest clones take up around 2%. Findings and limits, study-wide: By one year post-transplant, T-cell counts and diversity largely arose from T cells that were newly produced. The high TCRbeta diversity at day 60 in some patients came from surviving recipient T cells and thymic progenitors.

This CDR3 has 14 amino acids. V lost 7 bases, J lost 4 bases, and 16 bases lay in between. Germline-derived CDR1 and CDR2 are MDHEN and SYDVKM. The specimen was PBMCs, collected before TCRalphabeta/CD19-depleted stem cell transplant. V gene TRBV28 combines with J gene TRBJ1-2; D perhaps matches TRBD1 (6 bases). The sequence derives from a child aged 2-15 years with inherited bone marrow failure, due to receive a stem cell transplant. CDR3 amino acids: CASMHRALGYGYTF. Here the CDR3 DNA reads TGTGCCAGCATGCACAGGGCGCTGGGCTATGGCTACACCTTC.